These T cell receptor beta chains were read from a single sample in a study of CD8+ T cells in alopecia areata. TCRdb's table, derived via immunoSEQ multiplex PCR, lists solely in-frame clones and lacks some. The sample holds around 120,000 clones; about 50% are singletons and the top ten take roughly 0.5%. Source: CD4+ T cells sorted from blood, taken at week 4, from a patient treated with tofacitinib. The receptors originated from a human donor with alopecia areata. The CDR3 runs from the conserved cysteine through the conserved F or W.

j_call: TRBJ2-1; v_call: TRBV5-1; cdr3_aa: CASRDIDNEQFF
j_call: TRBJ2-7; v_call: TRBV30; cdr3_aa: CAWTGTGGFYEQYF
j_call: TRBJ1-5; v_call: TRBV5-6; cdr3_aa: CASSLGWGYRNQPQHF
j_call: TRBJ1-3; v_call: TRBV30; cdr3_aa: CAWRPGTSGNTIYF
j_call: TRBJ1-2; v_call: TRBV4-1; cdr3_aa: CASSQERTGGRGYTF
j_call: TRBJ2-7; v_call: TRBV5-1; cdr3_aa: CASSPRGAADEQYF
j_call: TRBJ2-7; v_call: TRBV4-1; cdr3_aa: CASSQGSGTSYEQYF
j_call: TRBJ2-1; v_call: TRBV29-1; cdr3_aa: CSVEAGQGQDNEQFF
j_call: TRBJ2-3; v_call: TRBV29-1; cdr3_aa: CSVEGTSADTQYF
j_call: TRBJ2-1; v_call: TRBV7-9; cdr3_aa: CASSPPGLAPNEQFF
j_call: TRBJ2-7; v_call: TRBV10-3; cdr3_aa: CAISEASYEQYF
j_call: TRBJ2-5; v_call: TRBV29-1; cdr3_aa: CSVVEGEKTQYF
j_call: TRBJ2-7; v_call: TRBV6-1; cdr3_aa: CASETAVGFYEQYF
j_call: TRBJ1-2; v_call: TRBV29-1; cdr3_aa: CSVETGGFNYGYTF
j_call: TRBJ2-1; v_call: TRBV6-6; cdr3_aa: CASSYSGTGGQNEQFF
j_call: TRBJ2-3; v_call: TRBV7-9; cdr3_aa: CASRATSGGTQYF
j_call: TRBJ2-7; v_call: TRBV5-1; cdr3_aa: CASSFQGTYEQYF
j_call: TRBJ1-2; v_call: TRBV15; cdr3_aa: CATSRVDRGVGYTF
j_call: TRBJ1-1; v_call: TRBV29-1; cdr3_aa: CSVGLEAGTEAFF
j_call: TRBJ1-2; v_call: TRBV30; cdr3_aa: CAWSVTGDLGYTF
j_call: TRBJ2-3; v_call: TRBV18; cdr3_aa: CASSPHPADTQYF
j_call: TRBJ2-2; v_call: TRBV30; cdr3_aa: CAWAADRGNAGELFF
j_call: TRBJ2-7; v_call: TRBV11-1; cdr3_aa: CASSKGLAESYEQYF
j_call: TRBJ1-1; v_call: TRBV2; cdr3_aa: CASRAQGGRNTEAFF
j_call: TRBJ2-4; v_call: TRBV27; cdr3_aa: CASRGVDIQYF
j_call: TRBJ1-1; v_call: TRBV2; cdr3_aa: CAGMGQMNTEAFF
j_call: TRBJ2-3; v_call: TRBV29-1; cdr3_aa: CSVDVAGRPGPYF
j_call: TRBJ2-1; v_call: TRBV4-1; cdr3_aa: CASSLGTSGGNEQFF
j_call: TRBJ1-3; v_call: TRBV29-1; cdr3_aa: CSVKESLGRNYSGNTIYF